The rows below give T cell receptor beta chains drawn from one sample of a study of neurological immune-mediated disorders. TCRdb passed the 5' RACE reads through MiXCR, listing each CDR3 protein once. There are about 66,000 distinct CDR3 sequences in the sample; around 5% occur only once, and about 2.2% lies in the top ten. Sequences were obtained from PBMCs. Receptors were obtained from a woman in her 70s with multiple sclerosis. The CDR3 runs from the conserved cysteine through the conserved F or W. Each record gives: clone size, CDR3 length, V gene, D gene, J gene, CDR3 DNA, CDR3 protein. D genes are given only for firm matches. Expanded clones are given a class, and other clones once, few, many or no size at all.

clone_size: many; cdr3_length: 12; v_call: TRBV30; d_call: NA; j_call: TRBJ2-1; cdr3_nt: TGTGCCTGGAGTCCCCAGGGAAATGAGCAGTTCTTC; cdr3_aa: CAWSPQGNEQFF
clone_size: many; cdr3_length: 12; v_call: TRBV10-3; d_call: TRBD1; j_call: TRBJ2-7; cdr3_nt: TGTGCCATCAGGGAGACAGGGCACGAGCAGTACTTC; cdr3_aa: CAIRETGHEQYF
clone_size: many; cdr3_length: 14; v_call: TRBV20-1; d_call: NA; j_call: TRBJ1-6; cdr3_nt: TGCAGTGCTAGGGCGAGACTGAGGGATTCACCCCTCCACTTT; cdr3_aa: CSARARLRDSPLHF
clone_size: many; cdr3_length: 15; v_call: TRBV29-1; d_call: NA; j_call: TRBJ1-1; cdr3_nt: TGCAGCGTTGAAAAGTTCGGAACCCTGAACACTGAAGCTTTCTTT; cdr3_aa: CSVEKFGTLNTEAFF
clone_size: many; cdr3_length: 16; v_call: TRBV20-1; d_call: TRBD2; j_call: TRBJ2-2; cdr3_nt: TGCAGGGCTAATCCGGAGACTAGCCATTACACCGGGGAGCTGTTTTTT; cdr3_aa: CRANPETSHYTGELFF
clone_size: many; cdr3_length: 16; v_call: TRBV20-1; d_call: NA; j_call: TRBJ1-3; cdr3_nt: TGCAGTGCTAGAGCTCAGGCGACGAGATCTGGAAACACCATATATTTT; cdr3_aa: CSARAQATRSGNTIYF
clone_size: many; cdr3_length: 18; v_call: TRBV7-6; d_call: NA; j_call: TRBJ2-2; cdr3_nt: TGTGCCAGCAGCTTAGATTCCCCTAGGCCCTCGAACACCGGGGAGCTGTTTTTT; cdr3_aa: CASSLDSPRPSNTGELFF
clone_size: many; cdr3_length: 14; v_call: TRBV20-1; d_call: NA; j_call: TRBJ2-4; cdr3_nt: TGCAGTGCTGAGGGAGGCGGTGGGAAAAACATTCAGTACTTC; cdr3_aa: CSAEGGGGKNIQYF
clone_size: few; cdr3_length: 15; v_call: TRBV25-1; d_call: TRBD1; j_call: TRBJ1-2; cdr3_nt: TGTGCCAGCAGTGATCGGGCAGGGGGACTCGGTGGCTACACCTTC; cdr3_aa: CASSDRAGGLGGYTF
clone_size: few; cdr3_length: 14; v_call: TRBV4-3; d_call: NA; j_call: TRBJ1-2; cdr3_nt: TGCGCCAGCAGCCTTGTTTCCTTACGGGGGGGCTACACCTTC; cdr3_aa: CASSLVSLRGGYTF
clone_size: many; cdr3_length: 13; v_call: TRBV12-5; d_call: NA; j_call: TRBJ1-5; cdr3_nt: TGTGCTAGTGCAGCCGATCGCAATCAGCCCCAGCATTTT; cdr3_aa: CASAADRNQPQHF
clone_size: many; cdr3_length: 14; v_call: TRBV7-8; d_call: NA; j_call: TRBJ2-5; cdr3_nt: TGTGCCAGCAGCGACGGACTGGTAGGAGCGACCCAGTACTTC; cdr3_aa: CASSDGLVGATQYF
clone_size: many; cdr3_length: 10; v_call: TRBV20-1; d_call: NA; j_call: TRBJ1-2; cdr3_nt: TGCAGTGCTTATGAGTATGGCTACACCTTC; cdr3_aa: CSAYEYGYTF
clone_size: many; cdr3_length: 15; v_call: TRBV5-6; d_call: NA; j_call: TRBJ2-1; cdr3_nt: TGTGCCAGCAGCTTCCAACGCAGGGGATACAATGAGCAGTTCTTC; cdr3_aa: CASSFQRRGYNEQFF
clone_size: many; cdr3_length: 19; v_call: TRBV21-1; d_call: NA; j_call: TRBJ2-1; cdr3_nt: TGTGCCAGCAGCAGAAAGGACAGGGGTACTCCTATGATCTACAATGAGCAGTTCTTC; cdr3_aa: CASSRKDRGTPMIYNEQFF
clone_size: many; cdr3_length: 14; v_call: TRBV5-1; d_call: TRBD1; j_call: TRBJ2-2; cdr3_nt: TGCGCCACCCGGACAGGGGGGTACACCGGGGAGCTGTTTTTT; cdr3_aa: CATRTGGYTGELFF
clone_size: many; cdr3_length: 11; v_call: TRBV18; d_call: NA; j_call: TRBJ2-5; cdr3_nt: TGTGCCAGCTCACCGGAAGGGACCCAGTACTTC; cdr3_aa: CASSPEGTQYF
clone_size: NA; cdr3_length: 14; v_call: TRBV20-1; d_call: TRBD1; j_call: TRBJ1-2; cdr3_nt: TGCAGTGCTAGGGACAGGGACCACGCCTATGGCTACACCTTC; cdr3_aa: CSARDRDHAYGYTF
clone_size: many; cdr3_length: 14; v_call: TRBV5-6; d_call: NA; j_call: TRBJ2-5; cdr3_nt: TGTGCCAGCAACCACCCGGACGGGAAAGAGACCCAGTACTTC; cdr3_aa: CASNHPDGKETQYF
clone_size: many; cdr3_length: 14; v_call: TRBV7-2; d_call: NA; j_call: TRBJ1-1; cdr3_nt: TGTGCCAGCAGCCCGGCCGACATGAACACTGAAGCTTTCTTT; cdr3_aa: CASSPADMNTEAFF
clone_size: many; cdr3_length: 16; v_call: TRBV12-3/TRBV12-4; d_call: TRBD2; j_call: TRBJ2-1; cdr3_nt: TGTGCCAGCAGCGACGGGAATCTAGCGGCTCCCAATGAGCAGTTCTTC; cdr3_aa: CASSDGNLAAPNEQFF
clone_size: few; cdr3_length: 15; v_call: TRBV30; d_call: NA; j_call: TRBJ2-4; cdr3_nt: TGTGCCTGGAGTGTGGGCGGATTAGCCAAAAACATTCAGTACTTC; cdr3_aa: CAWSVGGLAKNIQYF
clone_size: many; cdr3_length: 15; v_call: TRBV20-1; d_call: NA; j_call: TRBJ2-5; cdr3_nt: TGCAGTGCTAGAGGCTTAGCATCCCGCCAAGAGACCCAGTACTTC; cdr3_aa: CSARGLASRQETQYF
clone_size: many; cdr3_length: 15; v_call: TRBV9; d_call: TRBD1; j_call: TRBJ2-7; cdr3_nt: TGTGCCAGCAGCGTGGGGACAGGGGCTTTCTACGAGCAGTACTTC; cdr3_aa: CASSVGTGAFYEQYF
clone_size: NA; cdr3_length: 18; v_call: TRBV5-6; d_call: TRBD1; j_call: TRBJ2-6; cdr3_nt: TGTGCCAGCAGGAGGACAGGTCTTTCTTCCTCTGGGGCCAACGTCCTGACTTTC; cdr3_aa: CASRRTGLSSSGANVLTF
clone_size: NA; cdr3_length: 12; v_call: TRBV6-5; d_call: NA; j_call: TRBJ1-1; cdr3_nt: TGTGCCAGCAGTTACGGGAGGACTGAAGCTTTCTTT; cdr3_aa: CASSYGRTEAFF
clone_size: many; cdr3_length: 13; v_call: TRBV5-1; d_call: TRBD1; j_call: TRBJ2-1; cdr3_nt: TGCGCCAGCAGCTGGGACAGTACCAATGAGCAGTTCTTC; cdr3_aa: CASSWDSTNEQFF
clone_size: NA; cdr3_length: 16; v_call: TRBV7-8; d_call: TRBD2; j_call: TRBJ2-3; cdr3_nt: TGTGCCAGCAGCTTAGTGCTAGCGGGAGGATCAGATACGCAGTATTTT; cdr3_aa: CASSLVLAGGSDTQYF
clone_size: many; cdr3_length: 12; v_call: TRBV20-1; d_call: NA; j_call: TRBJ2-7; cdr3_nt: TGCAGTGCTAGAGACAGGGCCTACGAGCAGTACTTC; cdr3_aa: CSARDRAYEQYF
clone_size: many; cdr3_length: 12; v_call: TRBV20-1; d_call: NA; j_call: TRBJ1-2; cdr3_nt: TGCAGTGTCTCACCACGGCGAGGCGGCTACACCTTC; cdr3_aa: CSVSPRRGGYTF
clone_size: NA; cdr3_length: 17; v_call: TRBV9; d_call: NA; j_call: TRBJ2-2; cdr3_nt: TGTGCCAGCAGCGACACCCCTCTGGCAGGGTTCACCGGGGAGCTGTTTTTT; cdr3_aa: CASSDTPLAGFTGELFF
clone_size: many; cdr3_length: 16; v_call: TRBV7-2; d_call: TRBD1; j_call: TRBJ1-4; cdr3_nt: TGTGCCAGCAGCTTAGTGGCCGGGACAGGGGGGGGAAAACTGTTTTTT; cdr3_aa: CASSLVAGTGGGKLFF
clone_size: many; cdr3_length: 14; v_call: TRBV20-1; d_call: NA; j_call: TRBJ2-4; cdr3_nt: TGCAGTGCCGGACAGAACTTAGCCAAAAACATTCAGTACTTC; cdr3_aa: CSAGQNLAKNIQYF
clone_size: few; cdr3_length: 13; v_call: TRBV5-1; d_call: NA; j_call: TRBJ1-1; cdr3_nt: TGCGCCAGCAGCGGGGGACCACGCACTGAAGCTTTCTTT; cdr3_aa: CASSGGPRTEAFF
clone_size: NA; cdr3_length: 15; v_call: TRBV27; d_call: TRBD2; j_call: TRBJ2-7; cdr3_nt: TGTGCCAGCGCAACCGTCCCAGCGGGGGAGGTCGAGCAGTACTTC; cdr3_aa: CASATVPAGEVEQYF
clone_size: many; cdr3_length: 12; v_call: TRBV5-1; d_call: NA; j_call: TRBJ1-2; cdr3_nt: TGCGCCAGCAGTGGCAATAGCTATGGCTACACCTTC; cdr3_aa: CASSGNSYGYTF
clone_size: many; cdr3_length: 15; v_call: TRBV6-5; d_call: TRBD1; j_call: TRBJ1-1; cdr3_nt: TGTGCCAGCAGTACATCAGGGGGGGGGAACACTGAAGCTTTCTTT; cdr3_aa: CASSTSGGGNTEAFF
clone_size: many; cdr3_length: 13; v_call: TRBV7-2; d_call: TRBD1; j_call: TRBJ2-7; cdr3_nt: TGTGCCAGCAGCCTTGGGGGACAGGGACCCCCAATCTTC; cdr3_aa: CASSLGGQGPPIF
clone_size: NA; cdr3_length: 14; v_call: TRBV7-9; d_call: NA; j_call: TRBJ2-7; cdr3_nt: TGTGCCAGCAGCGTCACAGGGTCGGCCTACGAGCAGTACTTC; cdr3_aa: CASSVTGSAYEQYF
clone_size: many; cdr3_length: 15; v_call: TRBV5-1; d_call: NA; j_call: TRBJ2-2; cdr3_nt: TGCGCCAGCAGCTTCGGCGGAGAGAACACCGGGGAGCTGTTTTTT; cdr3_aa: CASSFGGENTGELFF
clone_size: NA; cdr3_length: 15; v_call: TRBV6-5; d_call: NA; j_call: TRBJ1-5; cdr3_nt: TGTTCCAGCAGCCCCAAAGGGTCCTTCCATCAGCCCCAGCATTTT; cdr3_aa: CSSSPKGSFHQPQHF
clone_size: many; cdr3_length: 15; v_call: TRBV12-3/TRBV12-4; d_call: TRBD1; j_call: TRBJ1-1; cdr3_nt: TGTGCCAGCAGCCCAGACAGGGGAAGAGCCACTGAAGCTTTCTTT; cdr3_aa: CASSPDRGRATEAFF
clone_size: many; cdr3_length: 15; v_call: TRBV29-1; d_call: NA; j_call: TRBJ2-3; cdr3_nt: TGCAGCGTTGAAGTATTAGACGGAAACGCGGATACGCAGTATTTT; cdr3_aa: CSVEVLDGNADTQYF
clone_size: many; cdr3_length: 13; v_call: TRBV20-1; d_call: NA; j_call: TRBJ2-3; cdr3_nt: TGCAGTGCTTTGTCCCCAAGCCCAGATACGCAGTATTTT; cdr3_aa: CSALSPSPDTQYF
clone_size: many; cdr3_length: 15; v_call: TRBV9; d_call: TRBD2; j_call: TRBJ2-1; cdr3_nt: TGTGCCAGCAGCGTAGTAGCGGGAGGCAAAGATGAGCAGTTCTTC; cdr3_aa: CASSVVAGGKDEQFF
clone_size: many; cdr3_length: 15; v_call: TRBV5-1; d_call: NA; j_call: TRBJ2-3; cdr3_nt: TGCGCCAGCAGCCTAGACATACTTAGCACAGATACGCAGTATTTT; cdr3_aa: CASSLDILSTDTQYF
clone_size: many; cdr3_length: 15; v_call: TRBV6-1; d_call: NA; j_call: TRBJ1-1; cdr3_nt: TGTGCCAGCAGTGGAGGGGTGTATCTTGGCACTGAAGCTTTCTTT; cdr3_aa: CASSGGVYLGTEAFF
clone_size: many; cdr3_length: 12; v_call: TRBV12-3/TRBV12-4; d_call: NA; j_call: TRBJ1-1; cdr3_nt: TGTGCCAGCAGTTACTTTGGGGGCCAAGCTTTCTTT; cdr3_aa: CASSYFGGQAFF
clone_size: many; cdr3_length: 14; v_call: TRBV10-1; d_call: NA; j_call: TRBJ1-1; cdr3_nt: TGCGCCAGCAGTCCAGGCGGGGGGCACACTGAAGCTTTCTTT; cdr3_aa: CASSPGGGHTEAFF
clone_size: many; cdr3_length: 16; v_call: TRBV7-2; d_call: NA; j_call: TRBJ2-1; cdr3_nt: TGTGCCAGCAGCCCCGAACGTGGACCCCCGAACAATGAGCAGTTCTTC; cdr3_aa: CASSPERGPPNNEQFF
clone_size: many; cdr3_length: 13; v_call: TRBV27; d_call: TRBD1; j_call: TRBJ1-2; cdr3_nt: TGTGCCAGCAAGGGACAGGGGGACTATGGCTACACCTTC; cdr3_aa: CASKGQGDYGYTF
clone_size: many; cdr3_length: 14; v_call: TRBV5-1; d_call: NA; j_call: TRBJ2-1; cdr3_nt: TGCGCCAGCAGGTTCCGGGACACACACAATGAGCAGTTCTTC; cdr3_aa: CASRFRDTHNEQFF
clone_size: many; cdr3_length: 14; v_call: TRBV9; d_call: TRBD1; j_call: TRBJ1-6; cdr3_nt: TGTGCCAGCAGCGTCCGGGACAGGGATTCACCCCTCCACTTT; cdr3_aa: CASSVRDRDSPLHF
clone_size: many; cdr3_length: 16; v_call: TRBV7-9; d_call: NA; j_call: TRBJ2-4; cdr3_nt: TGTGCCAGCAGCTTATGGCGGGAACCAGGGAAAAACATTCAGTACTTC; cdr3_aa: CASSLWREPGKNIQYF
clone_size: many; cdr3_length: 17; v_call: TRBV6-5; d_call: TRBD2; j_call: TRBJ2-5; cdr3_nt: TGTGCCAGCAGTTACTCAAGGACTAGCGGGCATAAAGAGACCCAGTACTTC; cdr3_aa: CASSYSRTSGHKETQYF
clone_size: NA; cdr3_length: 14; v_call: TRBV6-5; d_call: NA; j_call: TRBJ2-3; cdr3_nt: TGTGCCAGCAGTAAGGGGATGGGCATGGATACGCAGTATTTT; cdr3_aa: CASSKGMGMDTQYF
clone_size: NA; cdr3_length: 13; v_call: TRBV29-1; d_call: TRBD1; j_call: TRBJ1-1; cdr3_nt: TGCAGCGTTGACACAGGGGTGAGCACTGAAGCTTTCTTT; cdr3_aa: CSVDTGVSTEAFF
clone_size: NA; cdr3_length: 16; v_call: TRBV6-6; d_call: TRBD2; j_call: TRBJ2-1; cdr3_nt: TGTGCCAGCAGTGGAACTAGCGCCCGCAGCTACAATGAGCAGTTCTTC; cdr3_aa: CASSGTSARSYNEQFF
clone_size: many; cdr3_length: 15; v_call: TRBV2; d_call: TRBD1; j_call: TRBJ1-5; cdr3_nt: TGTGCCAGCAGTCGACAGGGTCTCGGCAATCAGCCCCAGCATTTT; cdr3_aa: CASSRQGLGNQPQHF